The rows below give T cell receptor beta chains drawn from one sample of a study of shared T cell receptors in the human thymus. Assay: immunoSEQ multiplex PCR; the TCRdb copy retains only in-frame clones and omits some. The sample consists of about 380,000 clones, about 95% of them appearing once. Input material: thymocytes. The receptor set was obtained from a human donor. CDR3s include the opening cysteine and the closing phenylalanine or tryptophan. The order of the fields is clone size, CDR3 length, J gene, V gene, D gene, CDR3 DNA, CDR3 protein. D genes are given only for firm matches. The listing skips clone size in some rows; elsewhere it reads once, few, many or a size class.

>once|17|TRBJ2-1|TRBV14|TRBD2
TGTGCCAGCAGCCTCCTACGCGGACTAGCGGGAGGTGGCGAGCAGTTCTTC
CASSLLRGLAGGGEQFF
>NA|18|TRBJ1-1|TRBV28|TRBD1
TGTGCCAGCAGGGGTAAACAGGGGGCGCGGGACAAAGACACTGAAGCTTTCTTT
CASRGKQGARDKDTEAFF
>NA|13|TRBJ1-6|TRBV27|NA
TGTGCCAGTAGTGGTAACTATAATTCACCCCTCCACTTT
CASSGNYNSPLHF
>NA|16|TRBJ2-1|TRBV28|NA
TGTGCCAGCAGTCAAATCCGGGGTTTATCCTACAATGAGCAGTTCTTC
CASSQIRGLSYNEQFF
>NA|14|TRBJ2-2|TRBV2|NA
TGTGCCAGCAGTCTACAGCCAGGCACCGGGGAGCTGTTTTTT
CASSLQPGTGELFF
>NA|21|TRBJ2-2|TRBV6-4|TRBD2
TGTGCCAGCAGTGACTCGAATTACACTAGCGGGAGGGCCATAAACACCGGGGAGCTGTTTTTT
CASSDSNYTSGRAINTGELFF
>NA|14|TRBJ2-7|TRBV27|NA
TGTGCCAGCAGTTCGGAAGCGCCTTCCTACGAGCAGTACTTC
CASSSEAPSYEQYF
>NA|14|TRBJ2-7|TRBV4-1|TRBD2
TGCGCCAGCAGCCAAGAAAGCGGGAGCTACGAGCAGTACTTC
CASSQESGSYEQYF
>NA|19|TRBJ2-5|TRBV4-1|TRBD2
TGCGCCGTCTCCCTAGAGGGGACTAGCGGGAGAGGGCCCCAAGAGACCCAGTACTTC
CAVSLEGTSGRGPQETQYF
>NA|16|TRBJ2-4|TRBV5-1|NA
TGCGCCAGCAGCCCATCGCCAGGGAATACCAAAAACATTCAGTACTTC
CASSPSPGNTKNIQYF
>once|19|TRBJ1-5|TRBV4-3|TRBD1
TGCGCCAGCAGCCAAGCTTACCGGGACAGGGGTTTATTGAGGGAGCCCCAGCATTTT
CASSQAYRDRGLLREPQHF